The TCR beta chain described here comes from a study of blood T cell repertoires in COVID-19. Turning to the study itself: Researchers got acute and convalescent COVID-19 samples from the United States, Italy and Spain. In each case, the material was cDNA or gDNA derived from T cells, B-cell-depleted T cells, or PBMCs.

Original processing notes: From reference gene primer amplification, estimates of nucleated cell counts were derived. Method: immunoSEQ multiplex PCR; TCRdb's copy keeps in-frame clones and lacks some. The V and J calls and the clone size are those of that table, but D and trimming were determined from the DNA. In the table there are around 430,000 clones, around 88% of which are singletons. This clone has just a few counts. During active infection, Seattle patients enrolled and were then monitored through disease. There are 13 residues in the CDR3. Deletions cut 4 bases from V and 0 bases from J, with 7 bases between. Germline V gene data show CDR1 as SGHDT and CDR2 as YYEEEE.

The chain couples TRBV5-6 to TRBJ2-5; D call uncertain. The clonotype originates from a woman between 50 and 59 years old with COVID-19, enrolled during active disease. Sequenced: peripheral blood. CDR3 nucleotides: TGTGCCAGCAGCCGGTCATACCAAGAGACCCAGTACTTC. It encodes CASSRSYQETQYF. The whole variable domain, remainder taken from reference TRBV5-6 and TRBJ2-5, is DAGVTQSPTHLIKTRGQQVTLRCSPKSGHDTVSWYQQALGQGPQFIFQYYEEEERQRGNFPDRFSGHQFPNYSSELNVNALLLGDSALYLCASSRSYQETQYFGPGTRLLVL.